Below, one TCR beta chain is given with its context. What it recognizes is unknown. This specimen comes from a study of cytomegalovirus exposure and HLA in healthy donors. The PCR was carried out with 60 Vbeta primers and 13 Jbeta primers. TCRdb's copy holds only in-frame clones and misses some; the assay was immunoSEQ multiplex PCR. Of about 160,000 clones in the sample, 70% to 80% are singletons; the top ten hold approximately 1.5%. Findings and limits, study-wide: Roughly even sequencing depth across donors was the assumption behind the presence/absence analyses. Beyond CMV serostatus, there was no information to go on about immune exposure. Productive status was seen about 90% or about 30% of the time for most TCR beta V segments in an earlier analysis.

The V gene lost 6 bases and the J gene lost 2 bases, with 17 bases spanning the gap. The germline V gene encodes CDR1 SGHRS and CDR2 YFSETQ. CDR3 length: 15 residues. This sequence originates from a male donor in good health and CMV-seronegative. The material sequenced was PBMCs. V is TRBV5-1 and J is TRBJ2-5; weak D call: TRBD2 (5 bases). The chain's CDR3 is CASNPTPGVQETQYF. The CDR3, as DNA: TGCGCCAGCAACCCCACCCCCGGGGTTCAAGAGACCCAGTACTTC.